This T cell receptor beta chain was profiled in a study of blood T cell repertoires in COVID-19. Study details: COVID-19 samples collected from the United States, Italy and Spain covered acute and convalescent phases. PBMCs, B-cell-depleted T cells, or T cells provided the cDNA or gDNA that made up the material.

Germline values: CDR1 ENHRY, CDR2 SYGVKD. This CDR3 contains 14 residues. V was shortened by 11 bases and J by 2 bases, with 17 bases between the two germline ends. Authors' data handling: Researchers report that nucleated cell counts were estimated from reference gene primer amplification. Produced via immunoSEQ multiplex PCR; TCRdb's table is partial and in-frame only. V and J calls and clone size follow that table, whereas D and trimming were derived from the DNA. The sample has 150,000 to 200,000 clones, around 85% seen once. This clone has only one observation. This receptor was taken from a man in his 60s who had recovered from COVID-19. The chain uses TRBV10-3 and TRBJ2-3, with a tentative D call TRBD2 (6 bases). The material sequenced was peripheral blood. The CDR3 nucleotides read TGTGCCTCTTGCCGGGACTTCTCCACAGATACGCAGTATTTT. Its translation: CASCRDFSTDTQYF.